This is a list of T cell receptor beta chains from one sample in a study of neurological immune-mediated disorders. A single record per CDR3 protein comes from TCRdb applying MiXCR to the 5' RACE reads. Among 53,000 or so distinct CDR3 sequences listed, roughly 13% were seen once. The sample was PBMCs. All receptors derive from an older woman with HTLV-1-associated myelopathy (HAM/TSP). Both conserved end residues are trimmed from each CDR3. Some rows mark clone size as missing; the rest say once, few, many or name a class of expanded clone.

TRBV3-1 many ASSHGQLAGGDNEQF
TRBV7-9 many ASTMRTGNTEAF
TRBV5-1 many ASSLSANTEAF
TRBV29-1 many SVENSEAF
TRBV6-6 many ASSYPAAALAGGLRSTDTQY
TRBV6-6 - ASSTDRGVEGVKDEQF
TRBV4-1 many ASSQVRLVRSYNEQF
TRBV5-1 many ASSPQRRVRETQY
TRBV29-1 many SVTGTSSGANVLT
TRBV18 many ASSPPMGGEQY
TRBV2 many ASRRTSGYYNEQF
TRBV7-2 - ASSTGLAGNNEPF
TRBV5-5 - VSSQGLGNQPQN
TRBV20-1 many SAQGQGSINEQF
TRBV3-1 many ASSQVADTQY
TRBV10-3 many ATSSGTLAYEQY
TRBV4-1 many ASSQERRAEQF
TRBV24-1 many ATRETGSYNEQF
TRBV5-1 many ASSLGPETQY
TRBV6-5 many ASSYRGGVSTDTQY
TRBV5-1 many ASRPDGTDTGELF
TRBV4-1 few ASSQEGYNEQF
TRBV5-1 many ASSSSGTDTQY
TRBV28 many ASSTAGAAGANVLT
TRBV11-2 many ASSLSWEQY
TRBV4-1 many ASSQVSEYSYNEQF
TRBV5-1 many ASSLVGDRVSEQY
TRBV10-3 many AISRYGGQDSYEQY
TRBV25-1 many ASSENTGGEQY
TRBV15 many ATSRPGQGHYNEQF
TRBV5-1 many ASSLQTGSYNEQF
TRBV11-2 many ASSLGTKGNTQY
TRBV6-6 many ASSSQGGTEAF
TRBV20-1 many SALGDYPTDTQY
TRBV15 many ATSRIRDSVREQY
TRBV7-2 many ASSLIRTSASYEQY
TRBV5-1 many ASSFDPPGRNEQY
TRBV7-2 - ASSLRQRGTGELF
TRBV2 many ASSEAWKAGWGNEQF
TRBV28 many ASWSGTSSYEQY
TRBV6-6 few ASRTGTGVGYGYT
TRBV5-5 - ASSSNTTVYNEQF
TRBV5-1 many ASSLGVRQWSTEAF
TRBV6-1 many ASSSGQRNEQF
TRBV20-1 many SALSGERDTQY
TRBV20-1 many SAKLAGSADTQY
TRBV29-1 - SVELGTYYGYT
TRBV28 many ASSNRDRAFFGLAGGSYEQY
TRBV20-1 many SAALAGAYEQY
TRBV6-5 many ATYRDIFSPLH